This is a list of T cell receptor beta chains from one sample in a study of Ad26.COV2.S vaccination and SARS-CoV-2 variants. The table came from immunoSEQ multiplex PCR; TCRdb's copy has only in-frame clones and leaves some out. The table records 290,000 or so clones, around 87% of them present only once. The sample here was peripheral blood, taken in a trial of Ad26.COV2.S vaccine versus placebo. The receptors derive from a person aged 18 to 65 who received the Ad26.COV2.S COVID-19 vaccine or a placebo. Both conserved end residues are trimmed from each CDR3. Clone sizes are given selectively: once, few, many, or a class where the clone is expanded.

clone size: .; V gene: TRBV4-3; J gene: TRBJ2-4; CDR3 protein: ASSPGPSGGAKNIQY
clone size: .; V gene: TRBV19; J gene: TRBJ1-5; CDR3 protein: ASDAPGQGGNQPQH
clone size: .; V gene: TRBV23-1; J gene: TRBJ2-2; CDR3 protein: ASTTRTSVSGELF
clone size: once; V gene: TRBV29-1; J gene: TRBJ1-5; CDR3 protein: SAQGQSNQPQH
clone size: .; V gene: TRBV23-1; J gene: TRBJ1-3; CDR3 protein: ASSQSGTGNTIY
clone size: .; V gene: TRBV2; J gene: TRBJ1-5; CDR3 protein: ASSAGQGASQPQH
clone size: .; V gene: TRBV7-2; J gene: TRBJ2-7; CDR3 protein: ASSSRRDGIQQY
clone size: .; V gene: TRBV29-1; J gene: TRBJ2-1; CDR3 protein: TVVDSGGPSSYNEQF
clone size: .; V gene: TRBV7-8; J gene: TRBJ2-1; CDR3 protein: ASRWGQGLNEQF
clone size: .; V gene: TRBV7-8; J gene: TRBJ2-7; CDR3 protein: ASSLGPGLDYEQY
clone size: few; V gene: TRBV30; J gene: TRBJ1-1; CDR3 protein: AWHRNTEAF
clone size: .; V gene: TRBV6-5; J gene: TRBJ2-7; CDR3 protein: ASSYLWGGSSYEQY
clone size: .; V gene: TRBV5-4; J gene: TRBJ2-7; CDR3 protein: ASSLGTWSTYEQY
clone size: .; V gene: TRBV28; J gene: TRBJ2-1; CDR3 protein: ASSLYLYEQF
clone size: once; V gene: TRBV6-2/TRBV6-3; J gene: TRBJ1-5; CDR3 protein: ASSMAGGPSNQPQH
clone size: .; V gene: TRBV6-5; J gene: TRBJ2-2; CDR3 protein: ASSTGGLNTGELF
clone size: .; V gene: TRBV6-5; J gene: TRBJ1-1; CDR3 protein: ASSLGGEGTEAF
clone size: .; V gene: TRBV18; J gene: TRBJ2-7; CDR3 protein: ASSPSGTGISYEQY
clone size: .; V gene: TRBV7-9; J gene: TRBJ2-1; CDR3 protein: ASSPAGLAGNEQF
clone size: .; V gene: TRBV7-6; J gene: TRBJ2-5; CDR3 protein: ASSGPGLAGGETQY
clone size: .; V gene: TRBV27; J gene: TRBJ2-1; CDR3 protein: ASSSMIWTSGGADEQF
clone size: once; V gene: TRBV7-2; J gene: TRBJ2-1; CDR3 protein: ASSLVVSSYNEQF
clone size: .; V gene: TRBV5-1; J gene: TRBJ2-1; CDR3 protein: ASRSTGGHEQF
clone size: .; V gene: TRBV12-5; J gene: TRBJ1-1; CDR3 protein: ASGLVPWRLNTEAF
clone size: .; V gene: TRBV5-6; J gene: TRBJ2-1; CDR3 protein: ASSPGTSSSYNEQF